The T cell receptor beta chain under discussion was sequenced for a study of blood T cell repertoires in COVID-19. Turning to the study itself: There were acute and convalescent COVID-19 samples, and they came from the United States, Italy and Spain.

In the authors' methods: Amplification with reference gene primers provided the estimates of nucleated cell counts. Assay: immunoSEQ multiplex PCR; the TCRdb copy retains only in-frame clones and omits some. V and J calls plus clone size are reproduced from that table; the DNA served to infer D and trimming. This sample has approximately 250,000 clones, with 70% to 90% found just once. This TCR was sampled from a man in his 60s who had recovered from COVID-19. The sample comprised peripheral blood.

This CDR3 is CASSLPAGSPLHF. CDR3 in DNA: TGCGCCAGCAGCTTGCCGGCGGGCTCACCCCTCCACTTT. This chain links TRBV5-1 with TRBJ1-6; no reliable D call. Germline V lookup: CDR1 SGHRS, CDR2 YFSETQ. This CDR3 is 13 amino acids long. The ends were cut back, 1 base at V and 10 bases at J, with 9 bases in the middle.